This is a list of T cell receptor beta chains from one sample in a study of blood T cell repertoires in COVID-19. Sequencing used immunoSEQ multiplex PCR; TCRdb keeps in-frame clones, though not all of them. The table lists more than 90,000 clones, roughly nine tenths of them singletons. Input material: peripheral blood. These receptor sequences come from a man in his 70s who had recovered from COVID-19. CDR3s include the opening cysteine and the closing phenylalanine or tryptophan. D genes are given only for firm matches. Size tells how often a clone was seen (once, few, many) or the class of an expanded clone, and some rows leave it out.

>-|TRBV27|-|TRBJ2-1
CASSFYRSSYNEQFF
TGTGCCAGCAGTTTTTACAGGAGCTCCTACAATGAGCAGTTCTTC
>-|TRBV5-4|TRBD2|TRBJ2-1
CASSSGTITRVNEQFF
TGTGCCAGCAGCTCCGGGACTATCACGAGGGTCAATGAGCAGTTCTTC
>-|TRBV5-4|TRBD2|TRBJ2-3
CASSLSGRLGDTQYF
TGTGCCAGCAGCCTCAGCGGGAGATTGGGAGATACGCAGTATTTT
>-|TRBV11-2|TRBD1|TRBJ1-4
CASSPTGQVTTNEKLFF
TGTGCCAGCAGCCCCACGGGACAGGTGACAACTAATGAAAAACTGTTTTTT
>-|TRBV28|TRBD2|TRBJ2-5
CASSLQGSGVVRGQYF
TGTGCCAGCAGTCTCCAGGGTAGCGGGGTCGTCCGGGGCCAGTACTTC
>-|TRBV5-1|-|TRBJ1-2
CASSWRTGLGPGSGYTF
TGCGCCAGCAGCTGGCGTACGGGTCTAGGGCCAGGGTCCGGCTACACCTTC
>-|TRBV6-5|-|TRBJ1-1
CASGGGGVGDTEAFF
TGTGCCAGCGGCGGGGGAGGGGTAGGGGACACTGAAGCTTTCTTT
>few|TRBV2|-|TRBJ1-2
CASSDTGSYTF
TGTGCCAGCAGTGATACTGGTAGCTACACCTTC
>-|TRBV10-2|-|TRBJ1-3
CASSEEGNTIYF
TGCGCCAGCAGTGAGGAGGGAAACACCATATATTTT
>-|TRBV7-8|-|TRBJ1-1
CASSEGAGDLVNTEAFF
TGTGCCAGCAGCGAAGGGGCAGGGGATCTTGTGAACACTGAAGCTTTCTTT
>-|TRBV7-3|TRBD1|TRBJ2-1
CASSLQTGNYNEQFF
TGTGCCAGCAGCCTGCAGACAGGGAACTACAATGAGCAGTTCTTC
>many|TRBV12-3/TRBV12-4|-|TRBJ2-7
CASSPSSYEQYF
TGTGCCAGCAGTCCGAGCTCCTACGAGCAGTACTTC
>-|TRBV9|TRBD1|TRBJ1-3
CASSVASRTGGNTIYF
TGTGCCAGCAGCGTAGCATCCCGGACAGGGGGAAACACCATATATTTT
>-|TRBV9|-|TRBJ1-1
CASSATPMNTEAFF
TGTGCCAGCAGCGCGACACCGATGAACACTGAAGCTTTCTTT
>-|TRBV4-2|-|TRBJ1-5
CASSQRPNQPQHF
TGTGCCAGCAGCCAACGTCCCAATCAGCCCCAGCATTTT
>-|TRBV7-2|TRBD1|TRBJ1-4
CASRRPGGNEKLFF
TGTGCCAGCAGACGTCCAGGGGGCAATGAAAAACTGTTTTTT
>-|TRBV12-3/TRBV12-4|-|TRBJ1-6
CASSVAQSPLHF
TGTGCCAGCAGCGTCGCTCAGTCACCCCTCCACTTT
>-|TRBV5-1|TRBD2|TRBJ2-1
CASSYLAGGYNEQFF
TGCGCCAGCAGCTATTTAGCGGGGGGGTACAATGAGCAGTTCTTC
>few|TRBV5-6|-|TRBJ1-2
CASSLDRRTVNYGYTF
TGTGCCAGCAGCTTGGATCGACGGACAGTCAACTATGGCTACACCTTC
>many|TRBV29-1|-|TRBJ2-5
CSYRVAETQYF
TGCAGCTACAGGGTGGCGGAGACCCAGTACTTC
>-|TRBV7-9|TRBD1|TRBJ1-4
CASSPFSGGRGEKLFF
TGTGCCAGCAGCCCGTTTTCAGGGGGCCGGGGTGAAAAACTGTTTTTT
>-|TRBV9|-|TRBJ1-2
CASSSGAVDYGYTF
TGTGCCAGCAGCTCAGGGGCTGTGGACTATGGCTACACCTTC
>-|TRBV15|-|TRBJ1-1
CATSRDQNREAFF
TGTGCCACCAGCAGAGATCAGAACAGGGAAGCTTTCTTT
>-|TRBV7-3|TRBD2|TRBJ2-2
CASSRTSGANTGELFF
TGTGCCAGCAGCCGGACTAGCGGGGCCAACACCGGGGAGCTGTTTTTT
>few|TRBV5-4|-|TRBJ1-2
CASSSGFYGYTF
TGTGCCAGCAGCTCGGGGTTCTATGGCTACACCTTC
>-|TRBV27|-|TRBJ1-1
CASSSSALTGTEAFF
TGTGCCAGCAGTTCCTCAGCGCTGACGGGCACTGAAGCTTTCTTT
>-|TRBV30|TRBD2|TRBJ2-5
CAWDIAGGRETQYF
TGTGCCTGGGATATTGCGGGAGGGCGGGAGACCCAGTACTTC
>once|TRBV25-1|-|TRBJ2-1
CASSDLSGGGNYNEQFF
TGTGCCAGCAGCGACCTCTCAGGCGGGGGCAACTACAATGAGCAGTTCTTC
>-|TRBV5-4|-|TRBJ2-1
CASSLVAILGDEQFF
TGTGCCAGCAGCTTGGTAGCTATCTTAGGGGATGAGCAGTTCTTC
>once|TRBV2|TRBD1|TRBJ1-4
CASRGQGREKLFF
TGTGCCAGCAGAGGACAGGGGAGGGAAAAACTGTTTTTT
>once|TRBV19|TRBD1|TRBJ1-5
CASRETGYSNQPQHF
TGTGCCAGTAGGGAGACAGGGTATAGCAATCAGCCCCAGCATTTT
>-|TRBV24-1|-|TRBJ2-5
CATSDPTWTGREETQYF
TGTGCCACCAGTGACCCGACCTGGACAGGGAGGGAAGAGACCCAGTACTTC
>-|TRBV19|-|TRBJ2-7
CASSMGSYYEQYF
TGTGCCAGTAGTATGGGCAGTTACTACGAGCAGTACTTC
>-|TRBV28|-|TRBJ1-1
CASSRVYTEAFF
TGTGCCAGCAGCAGGGTGTACACTGAAGCTTTCTTT
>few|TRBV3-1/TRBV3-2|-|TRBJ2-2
CASSQDALRTGELFF
TGTGCCAGCAGCCAAGATGCACTACGCACCGGGGAGCTGTTTTTT
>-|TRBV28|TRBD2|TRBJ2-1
CASSPLIERTSGRGDNEQFF
TGTGCCAGCAGTCCGCTCATTGAAAGGACTAGCGGAAGGGGTGACAATGAGCAGTTCTTC
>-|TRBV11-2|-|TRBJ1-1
CARPFRGNTEAFF
TGTGCTCGACCTTTCCGGGGGAACACTGAAGCTTTCTTT
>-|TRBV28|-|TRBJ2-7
CASSLSGYQDF
TGTGCCAGCAGCCTATCTGGGTATCAGGACTTC
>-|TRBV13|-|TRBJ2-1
CASSSLRSGVSDEQFF
TGTGCCAGCAGCAGCCTACGGTCGGGAGTTTCAGATGAGCAGTTCTTC
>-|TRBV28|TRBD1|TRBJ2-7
CASSLFSTGLTYEQYF
TGTGCCAGCAGTTTATTCTCGACAGGGTTGACCTACGAGCAGTACTTC
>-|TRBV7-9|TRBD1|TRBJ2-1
CASSSDRVTYNEQFF
TGTGCCAGCAGCTCGGACAGGGTAACCTACAATGAGCAGTTCTTC
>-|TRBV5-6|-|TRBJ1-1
CASSLPTYTEAFF
TGTGCCAGCAGCCTACCAACCTACACTGAAGCTTTCTTT
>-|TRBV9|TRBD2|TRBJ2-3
CASRASGGATDTQYF
TGTGCCAGCCGAGCTAGCGGGGGGGCGACAGATACGCAGTATTTT
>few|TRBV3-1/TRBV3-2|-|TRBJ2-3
CASSQMATSTDTQYF
TGTGCCAGCAGCCAAATGGCCACAAGCACAGATACGCAGTATTTT
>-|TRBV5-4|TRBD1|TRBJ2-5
CASSFDRGRETQYF
TGTGCCAGCAGCTTCGACAGGGGGCGAGAGACCCAGTACTTC
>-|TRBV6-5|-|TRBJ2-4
CASSYPKSFGNIQYF
TGTGCCAGCAGTTACCCGAAGAGCTTCGGAAACATTCAGTACTTC
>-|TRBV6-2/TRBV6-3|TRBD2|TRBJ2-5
CASSGLAGGSETQYF
TGTGCCAGCAGTGGACTAGCGGGAGGGTCGGAGACCCAGTACTTC
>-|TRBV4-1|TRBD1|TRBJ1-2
CASSLGGQGYGYTF
TGCGCCAGCAGCCTGGGAGGACAGGGTTATGGCTACACCTTC